What follows are 27 T cell receptor beta chains derived from one specimen sequenced in a study of TIL therapy for anti-PD-1-resistant metastatic lung cancer. This was the immunoSEQ v3 assay. This table comes from immunoSEQ multiplex PCR, and its TCRdb copy is limited to in-frame clones, with some not included. The sample has about 95,000 clones; 50% to 70% are singletons. Time point here: pre-treatment sample, taken before nivolumab and TIL therapy. Most excised metastases sampled were pleural nodules or supraclavicular lymph nodes. Sequenced material: tumor tissue, taken at baseline. The source of these receptors is a person aged 25 to 80 with non-small cell lung cancer.

This chain joins TRBV11-3 and TRBJ2-1, with D perhaps TRBD1 (6 bases). Trimming removed 4 bases from V and 4 bases from J, with 14 bases in between. Germline V CDR1 and CDR2: SGHNT, YENEEA. This CDR3 has 15 residues. CDR3 sequence: CASSYSGAGYNEQFF. In DNA form, the CDR3 reads TGTGCCAGCAGCTACTCAGGGGCTGGGTACAATGAGCAGTTCTTC.

The chain joins TRBV5-1 to TRBJ1-4; perhaps TRBD1 as D (6 bases). Deletions cut 2 bases from V and 6 bases from J, with 14 bases between. Germline assignment: CDR1 SGHRS and CDR2 YFSETQ. This CDR3 has 15 residues. The CDR3 loop reads CASSLQGQLDEKLFF. CDR3 sequence (DNA): TGCGCCAGCAGCTTACAAGGACAGCTTGATGAAAAACTGTTTTTT.

The chain is built from TRBV6-2 or TRBV6-3 and TRBJ1-5; D remains ambiguous. With 2 bases removed from V and 4 bases from J, the gap between germline ends came to 9 bases. Germline V CDR1 and CDR2: MNHEY, SVGEGT. The CDR3 extends over 14 amino acids. CDR3 residues: CASSYGRANQPQHF. The CDR3 DNA sequence: TGTGCCAGCAGTTACGGGCGGGCAAATCAGCCCCAGCATTTT.

In its sample, this clone was seen a few times. This chain joins TRBV5-4 and TRBJ1-1; D uncertain. The CDR3 runs 15 residues. From germline, CDR1 is SGHNT and CDR2 YYREEE (reference sequence). V was cut by 0 bases and J by 3 bases, with 12 bases left in between. CDR3: CASSLAGLKYTEAFF. CDR3 coding DNA: TGTGCCAGCAGCTTGGCTGGGCTGAAGTACACTGAAGCTTTCTTT.

The gene calls are TRBV7-8 and TRBJ2-5; the D gene could be TRBD1 or TRBD2 (5 bases each). The CDR3 runs 15 residues. V lost 5 bases and J 3 bases, leaving 16 bases between the germline ends. Per germline, CDR1 SGHVS and CDR2 FQNEAQ. CDR3 nucleotides: TGTGCCAGCAGCCTCACCGGGACCGTAGAAGAGACCCAGTACTTC. Its translation is CASSLTGTVEETQYF. Filled out from reference TRBV7-8 and TRBJ2-5, the complete variable domain reads GAGVSQSPRYKVAKRGQDVALRCDPISGHVSLFWYQQALGQGPEFLTYFQNEAQLDKSGLPSDRFFAERPEGSVSTLKIQRTQQEDSAVYLCASSLTGTVEETQYFGPGTRLLVL.

This clone was seen a handful of times. The rearrangement joins TRBV29-1 to TRBJ1-1; 8 nucleotides align to TRBD1. CDR1 and CDR2 from the germline V gene are SQVTM and ANQGSEA. CDR3 size: 13 residues. The V segment lost 6 bases and the J segment 4 bases; nucleotides outside the gene matches: 7. CDR3 nucleotides: TGCAGCGTAAGGACAGGGAGGGCCACTGAAGCTTTCTTT. Residues: CSVRTGRATEAFF. Full variable domain (remainder filled in from reference TRBV29-1 and TRBJ1-1): SAVISQKPSRDICQRGTSLTIQCQVDSQVTMMFWYRQQPGQSLTLIATANQGSEATYESGFVIDKFPISRPNLTFSTLTVSNMSPEDSSIYLCSVRTGRATEAFFGQGTRLTVV.

In regard to this clone: The same CDR3 arises from other DNA sequences in this sample as well. The chain is built from TRBV4-1 and TRBJ2-7, with D unclear. The CDR3 is 15 amino acids. Germline values: CDR1 MGHRA, CDR2 YSYEKL. Trimming pared 0 bases from V and 0 bases from J, leaving 9 bases between. The CDR3 protein is CASSQDERYSYEQYF. The CDR3 bases are TGCGCCAGCAGCCAAGATGAGCGTTACTCCTACGAGCAGTACTTC.

This clone was seen repeatedly, ten times or more. This rearrangement joins TRBV10-2 to TRBJ2-7; D is ambiguous. The CDR3 covers 11 residues. The V end lost 8 bases, the J end lost 3 bases, and 8 bases lay between the germline ends. Germline lookup yields CDR1 WSHSY and CDR2 SAAADI. CDR3 DNA: TGCGCCAGCTCGGCGAGCTACGAGCAGTACTTC. This encodes CASSASYEQYF.

This clone was seen once. The chain combines TRBV11-1 with TRBJ2-2, with 8 bases fitting TRBD1. This CDR3 region has 15 residues. Trimming at V came to 5 bases and at J to 5 bases, leaving 7 bases not matched to a gene. Per the germline V gene, CDR1 is SGHAT and CDR2 is FQDESV (reference sequence). CDR3 amino acids: CASSHRDRRTGELFF. CDR3 in DNA: TGTGCCAGCAGCCACCGGGACAGGCGGACCGGGGAGCTGTTTTTT.

This chain uses TRBV7-3 with TRBJ2-6; D remains unclear. The CDR3 has 14 amino acids. CDR1 is SGHTA and CDR2 is FQGTGA in the germline V gene. V was trimmed by 5 bases and J by 0 bases, leaving 5 bases between them. The CDR3 nucleotides are TGTGCCAGCAGCCCGATCTCTGGGGCCAACGTCCTGACTTTC. It is translated as CASSPISGANVLTF.

The V and J genes are TRBV21-1 and TRBJ1-2. TRBV21-1 is labeled a pseudogene. The CDR3 loop spans 13 amino acids. CDR3 nucleotides: TGTGCCAGTAATCGGGCCCTCCGCTATGGCTACACCTTC. Encoded protein: CASNRALRYGYTF.

The CDR3 spells CASSYKGGPSDTQYF. The CDR3 bases are TGTGCCAGCAGTTATAAGGGAGGGCCCTCAGATACGCAGTATTTT. This chain connects TRBV7-3 to TRBJ2-3; the match to TRBD2 covers 7 bases. Germline CDR1 and CDR2: SGHTA and FQGTGA. V lost 6 bases to trimming and J lost 4 bases; unmatched junction nucleotides: 10. The CDR3 contains 15 residues.

This chain links TRBV5-6 with TRBJ1-2; D call uncertain. Germline values: CDR1 SGHDT, CDR2 YYEEEE. The CDR3 extends over 13 amino acids. V was pared by 0 bases and J by 8 bases, with 11 bases between. CDR3 sequence reads: CASSLGRRWGYTF. As DNA, the CDR3 is TGTGCCAGCAGCTTGGGCCGGCGCTGGGGCTACACCTTC.

Only a few counts were recorded for this clone. V usage is TRBV7-9 and J usage is TRBJ1-6; D unclear. Germline V lookup: CDR1 SEHNR, CDR2 FQNEAQ (reference sequence). Trimming took off 3 bases at V and 6 bases at J, with 3 bases between the two ends. The CDR3 is 12 amino acids. The CDR3 spells CASSFGNSPLHF. The CDR3 DNA reads as TGTGCCAGCAGCTTTGGTAATTCACCCCTCCACTTT.

The DNA of the CDR3 is TGTGCCAGCAGCCAAGGGGGGACCGGGGAGCTGTTTTTT. This encodes CASSQGGTGELFF. The chain links TRBV3-1 (or the pseudogene TRBV3-2) to TRBJ2-2; the D call may be TRBD1 or TRBD2 (5 bases each). Trimming removed 1 base from V and 5 bases from J, with 5 bases in between. The germline CDR1 and CDR2 sequences are LGHDT and YNNKEL (reference sequence). The CDR3 has 13 residues.

The chain uses TRBV27 and TRBJ1-1, with unresolved D. V shed 5 bases and J shed 1 base, with 8 bases lying between them. Per the germline V gene, CDR1 is MNHEY and CDR2 is SMNVEV (reference sequence). There are 13 residues in the CDR3. CDR3 nucleotide sequence: TGTGCCAGCAGTAGCAGACCGAACACTGAAGCTTTCTTT. Protein sequence: CASSSRPNTEAFF.

The chain couples TRBV9 to TRBJ1-1; 9 positions agree with TRBD1. CDR3 length equals 14 residues. Germline V gene lookup returns CDR1 SGDLS and CDR2 YYNGEE. The trim removed 3 bases at V and 9 bases at J, leaving 9 bases unmatched. The CDR3 DNA reads TGTGCCAGCAGCGCCGGACAGGGGTTCTCCCAAGCTTTCTTT. This translates into CASSAGQGFSQAFF.

The rearrangement uses TRBV11-2 and TRBJ2-5; no clear D. The V end was cut by 5 bases, the J end by 1 base, with 8 bases between. Germline V gives CDR1 SGHAT, CDR2 FQNNGV. The CDR3 is 13 amino acids. The DNA of the CDR3 is TGTGCCAGCAGCCTGGGCTCCCAAGAGACCCAGTACTTC. The encoded protein is CASSLGSQETQYF.

The chain uses TRBV4-1 and TRBJ2-6; D remains ambiguous. The CDR3 covers 17 residues. The ends were cut back, 6 bases at V and 0 bases at J, with 15 bases in the middle. Per germline, CDR1 MGHRA and CDR2 YSYEKL. The CDR3 nucleotides are TGCGCCAGCAGGTCCTCCCTGGCCTTCTCTGGGGCCAACGTCCTGACTTTC. Protein product: CASRSSLAFSGANVLTF.

This clone was observed a handful of times. This chain connects TRBV29-1 to TRBJ1-1, with D maybe TRBD1 (6 bases). This CDR3 contains 12 residues. The V end lost 4 bases, the J end lost 2 bases, and 8 bases lay between the germline ends. Germline loops: CDR1 SQVTM, CDR2 ANQGSEA. The CDR3 DNA follows: TGCAGCGTTGGGACAGCCAACACTGAAGCTTTCTTT. Its translation: CSVGTANTEAFF.

This clone was observed many times. The gene calls are TRBV28 and TRBJ2-3, with D possibly matching TRBD1 (5 bases). Germline V CDR1 and CDR2: MDHEN, SYDVKM. The CDR3 loop spans 16 amino acids. Trimming stripped 2 bases from V and 0 bases from J, with 12 bases between. In nucleotides, the CDR3 is TGTGCCAGCAGTTTAGTGGGCAGGACAAGCACAGATACGCAGTATTTT. Encoded protein: CASSLVGRTSTDTQYF.

J is TRBJ2-7 and V is TRBV24-1, with D maybe TRBD1 (7 bases). The CDR3 runs to 14 residues. CDR1 and CDR2 from the germline V gene are KGHDR and SFDVKD. Between the trimmed V and J ends, which lost 3 bases and 3 bases, there was a span of 11 bases. In DNA, the CDR3 is TGTGCCACCAGTGATGGAGGGGGCTTCTACGAGCAGTACTTC. Encoded protein: CATSDGGGFYEQYF.

This sequence joins TRBV29-1 and TRBJ2-3; 7 bases are shared with TRBD1. Germline CDR1 SQVTM, CDR2 ANQGSEA. V was clipped by 3 bases and J by 4 bases; unmatched bases: 4. The CDR3 is made up of 13 amino acids. The CDR3 reads CSVDRGIADTQYF. The DNA of the CDR3 is TGCAGCGTTGACAGGGGGATAGCAGATACGCAGTATTTT.

This clone was counted between two and nine times. The chain has TRBV20-1 and TRBJ2-3, with 9 bases identical to TRBD1. With V trimmed by 3 bases and J by 6 bases, 7 bases remained unmatched. The CDR3 extends over 14 amino acids. Germline assignment: CDR1 DFQATT and CDR2 SNEGSKA (reference sequence). The CDR3 nucleotides read TGCAGTGCTAGTCTACAGGGGGCATCTGATACGCAGTATTTT. It translates to CSASLQGASDTQYF.

The chain is built from TRBV28 and TRBJ1-6; D gene ambiguous. V was shortened by 6 bases and J by 0 bases, with 12 bases between the two germline ends. The germline gives CDR1 MDHEN, CDR2 SYDVKM. CDR3 length: 16 residues. The DNA for the CDR3 is TGTGCCAGCAGGCCGGCCACCAGCTCCTATAATTCACCCCTCCACTTT. Amino acids: CASRPATSSYNSPLHF.

This clone was seen once. The rearrangement uses TRBV6-5 and TRBJ2-2; 7 nucleotides align to TRBD2. The CDR3 spans 14 residues. The V gene end was trimmed by 6 bases and the J gene end by 8 bases; junction bases not matched to a gene: 9. Germline loops: CDR1 MNHEY, CDR2 SVGAGI. The CDR3 sequence: CASRTGLGRGELFF. The CDR3 nucleotides are TGTGCCAGCAGAACGGGACTCGGGAGGGGGGAGCTGTTTTTT.

Many counts were recorded for this clone. The chain employs TRBV5-6 and TRBJ2-1, with D uncertain. The germline V gene encodes CDR1 SGHDT and CDR2 YYEEEE. The CDR3 has 14 residues. Deletions cut 4 bases from V and 3 bases from J, with 11 bases between. The CDR3 spells CASSPPNSYNEQFF. CDR3 DNA: TGTGCCAGCAGCCCCCCGAACAGCTACAATGAGCAGTTCTTC.